This entry concerns a single T cell receptor (beta chain). No antigen is known for it. Data came from immunoSEQ multiplex PCR; TCRdb stores just in-frame clones and leaves some out. The sample records around 1.6 million clones, around 98% being singletons. This sample is part of a study of shared clonotypes between healthy human individuals. Study conclusions and caveats: Among the subsets, naive ones generally showed larger estimated richness than memory ones.

Germline CDR1 reads MNHEY; CDR2 reads SMNVEV (reference sequence). The CDR3 has 15 amino acids. Trimming at V came to 7 bases and at J to 4 bases, leaving 7 bases not matched to a gene. The material sequenced was naive CD4+ T cells sorted from blood. Subset specified: CD45RA+ positively selected. The chain carries TRBV27 and TRBJ1-5; the match to TRBD1 covers 10 bases. This clonotype was obtained from a man in his thirties or forties in good health. The CDR3 protein is CASKDRGFDNQPQHF. In nucleotides, the CDR3 is TGTGCCAGCAAGGACAGGGGGTTCGATAATCAGCCCCAGCATTTT.